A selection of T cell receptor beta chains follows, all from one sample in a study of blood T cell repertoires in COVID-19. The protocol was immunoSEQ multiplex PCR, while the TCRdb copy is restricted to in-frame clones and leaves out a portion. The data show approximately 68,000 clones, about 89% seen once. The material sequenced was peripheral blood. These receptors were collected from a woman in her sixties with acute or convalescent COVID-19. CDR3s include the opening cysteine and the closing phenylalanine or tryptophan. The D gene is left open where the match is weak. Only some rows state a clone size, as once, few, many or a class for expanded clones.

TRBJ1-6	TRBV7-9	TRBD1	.	TGTGCCAGCAGCCCCTCGACAGGGGGGAATTCACCCCTCCACTTT	CASSPSTGGNSPLHF
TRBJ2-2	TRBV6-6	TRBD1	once	TGTGCCAGCAGTTACACAGGGGGCGTGGGTACCGGGGAGCTGTTTTTT	CASSYTGGVGTGELFF
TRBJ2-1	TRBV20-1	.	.	TGCAGTGCCTTCCCTTACAATGAGCAGTTCTTC	CSAFPYNEQFF
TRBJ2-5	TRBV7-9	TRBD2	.	TGTGCCAGCAGGAAACCTCCGGGACTAGAAGACCAAGAGACCCAGTACTTC	CASRKPPGLEDQETQYF
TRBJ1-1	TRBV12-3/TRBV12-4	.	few	TGTGCCAGCAGCCTCACAGAGAACACTGAAGCTTTCTTT	CASSLTENTEAFF
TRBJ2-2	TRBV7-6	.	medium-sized	TGTGCCAGCATCACTTACAGGGAAGACAACACCGGGGAGCTGTTTTTT	CASITYREDNTGELFF
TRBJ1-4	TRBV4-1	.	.	TGCGCCAGCAGAGGCATTGGCAGGTCTAATGAAAAACTGTTTTTT	CASRGIGRSNEKLFF
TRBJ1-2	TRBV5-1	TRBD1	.	TGCGCCAGCAGTTTTCAACCGGGACAGAACCTCTATGGCTACACCTTC	CASSFQPGQNLYGYTF
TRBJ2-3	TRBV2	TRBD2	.	TGTGCCAGCAGGACTAGCGGGGGATCGCGATCCACAGATACGCAGTATTTT	CASRTSGGSRSTDTQYF
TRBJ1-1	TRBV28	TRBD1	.	TGTGCCAGCCGGGGACAGGGCTCATCGGAAGCTTTCTTT	CASRGQGSSEAFF
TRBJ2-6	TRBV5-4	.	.	TGTGCCAGCAGCTTGGGACTATCTGGGGCCAACGTCCTGACTTTC	CASSLGLSGANVLTF
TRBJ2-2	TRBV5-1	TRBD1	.	TGCGCCAGCTCCTTGACGGGACAGGGGGCGATCGGGGAGCTGTTTTTT	CASSLTGQGAIGELFF
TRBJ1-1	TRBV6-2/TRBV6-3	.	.	TGTGCCAGCAGTCTGAGAGGGAACACTGAAGCTTTCTTT	CASSLRGNTEAFF
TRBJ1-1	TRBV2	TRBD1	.	TGTGCCAGCAGGGGGGACAGGGGGGTAGCTTTCTTT	CASRGDRGVAFF
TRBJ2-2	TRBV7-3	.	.	TGTGCCAGCAGCCGAGACACCGGGGAGCTGTTTTTT	CASSRDTGELFF
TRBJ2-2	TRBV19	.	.	TGTGCCAGTAACTATGGACAGCGCGGGGAGCTGTTTTTT	CASNYGQRGELFF
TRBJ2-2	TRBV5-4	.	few	TGTGCCAGCAGCTTGGTAGGGGTTCCCGGGGAGCTGTTTTTT	CASSLVGVPGELFF